The text below deals with one TCR beta chain. This entry comes from a study of blood T cell repertoires in COVID-19. Looking at the study overall: T cells, B-cell-depleted T cells, or PBMCs provided the cDNA or gDNA that served as material.

TCRdb's copy holds only in-frame clones and misses some; the assay was immunoSEQ multiplex PCR. The sample consists of more than 75,000 clones, roughly nine tenths of them appearing once. CDR1 is LGHNA and CDR2 is YSLEER in the germline V gene. This CDR3 is built from 17 residues. V lost 1 base to trimming and J lost 1 base, with 16 bases between them. This receptor was identified in a man aged 45-65 years with acute or convalescent COVID-19. The sequenced sample consisted of peripheral blood. The J gene is TRBJ1-1, the V gene TRBV4-3, with D perhaps matching TRBD1 (6 bases). CDR3 region: CASSQGYEGGPNTEAFF. DNA of the CDR3: TGCGCCAGCAGCCAAGGTTACGAGGGGGGGCCGAACACTGAAGCTTTCTTT.